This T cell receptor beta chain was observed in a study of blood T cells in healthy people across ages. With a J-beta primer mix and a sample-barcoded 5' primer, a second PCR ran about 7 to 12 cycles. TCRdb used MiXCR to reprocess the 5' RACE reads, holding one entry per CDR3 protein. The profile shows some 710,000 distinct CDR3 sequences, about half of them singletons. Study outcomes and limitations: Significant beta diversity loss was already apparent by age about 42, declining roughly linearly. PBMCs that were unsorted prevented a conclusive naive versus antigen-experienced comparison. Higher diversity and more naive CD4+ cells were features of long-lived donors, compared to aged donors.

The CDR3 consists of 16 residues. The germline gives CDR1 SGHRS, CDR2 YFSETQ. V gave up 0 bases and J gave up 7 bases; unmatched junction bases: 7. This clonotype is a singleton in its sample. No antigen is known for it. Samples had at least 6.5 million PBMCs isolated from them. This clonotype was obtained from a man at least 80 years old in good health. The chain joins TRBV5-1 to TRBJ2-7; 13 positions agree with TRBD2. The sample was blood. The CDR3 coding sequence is TGCGCCAGCAGCTTGGCACTAGCGGGAGGGCCTGATGAGCAGTACTTC. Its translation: CASSLALAGGPDEQYF. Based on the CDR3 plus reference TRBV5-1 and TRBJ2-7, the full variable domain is KAGVTQTPRYLIKTRGQQVTLSCSPISGHRSVSWYQQTPGQGLQFLFEYFSETQRNKGNFPGRFSGRQFSNSRSEMNVSTLELGDSALYLCASSLALAGGPDEQYFGPGTRLTVT.